The next 5 T cell receptor beta chains were all read from a single sample in a study of OX40 agonist ivuxolimab in advanced cancers. TCRdb keeps only in-frame clones here, not all; method: immunoSEQ multiplex PCR. The sample yields fewer than 40,000 clones, over 60% seen once. This sample comprised CD4+ or CD8+ T cells sorted from blood, obtained in a trial of the OX40 agonist ivuxolimab. These receptors all stem from an adult with an advanced solid tumor such as melanoma, head and neck, liver or kidney cancer.

The J gene is TRBJ1-1, the V gene TRBV15; 11 bases line up with TRBD1. This CDR3 comprises 19 residues. Per germline, CDR1 LNHNV and CDR2 YYDKDF (reference sequence). V was pared by 0 bases and J by 0 bases, with 9 bases of the junction left unmatched. The CDR3 sequence is CATSRDRRGQGEMNTEAFF. Written as DNA, the CDR3 is TGTGCCACCAGCAGAGATCGCAGGGGACAGGGGGAAATGAACACTGAAGCTTTCTTT.

The sample holds a few counts of this clone. The rearrangement uses TRBV19 and TRBJ1-5; 8 nucleotides line up with TRBD1. J lost 3 bases, V lost 5 bases, and 3 bases had no gene match. Germline values: CDR1 LNHDA, CDR2 SQIVND (reference sequence). This CDR3 has 14 residues. The CDR3 DNA sequence: TGTGCCAGTAGTGGACAGGGCTTCAATCAGCCCCAGCATTTT. It translates to CASSGQGFNQPQHF.

The rearrangement links TRBV6-5 to TRBJ2-6; possible D gene TRBD1, 6 bases. The CDR3 is 15 residues long. The germline gives CDR1 MNHEY, CDR2 SVGAGI. V lost 6 bases to trimming and J lost 0 bases, with 9 bases between them. The CDR3 loop is CASSLGASGANVLTF. The DNA of the CDR3 is TGTGCCAGCAGCCTGGGGGCCTCTGGGGCCAACGTCCTGACTTTC.

J is TRBJ2-3 and V is TRBV9; D could derive from TRBD1 or TRBD2 (6 bases each). Germline V lookup: CDR1 SGDLS, CDR2 YYNGEE. This CDR3 is 16 amino acids long. The V end was cut by 6 bases, the J end by 5 bases, with 22 bases between. CDR3 sequence reads: CASNRGTGAGVDTQYF. DNA for the CDR3: TGTGCCAGCAATCGGGGTACGGGGGCCGGGGTAGATACGCAGTATTTT.

J is TRBJ2-3 and V is TRBV28; a possible D gene is TRBD2 (6 bases). Germline V gene lookup returns CDR1 MDHEN and CDR2 SYDVKM. Trimming removed 4 bases from V and 2 bases from J, with 16 bases in between. The CDR3 runs to 16 residues. The CDR3 DNA sequence: TGTGCCAGCAGTTCACCCGGGGGTACTTTCACAGATACGCAGTATTTT. Protein: CASSSPGGTFTDTQYF.